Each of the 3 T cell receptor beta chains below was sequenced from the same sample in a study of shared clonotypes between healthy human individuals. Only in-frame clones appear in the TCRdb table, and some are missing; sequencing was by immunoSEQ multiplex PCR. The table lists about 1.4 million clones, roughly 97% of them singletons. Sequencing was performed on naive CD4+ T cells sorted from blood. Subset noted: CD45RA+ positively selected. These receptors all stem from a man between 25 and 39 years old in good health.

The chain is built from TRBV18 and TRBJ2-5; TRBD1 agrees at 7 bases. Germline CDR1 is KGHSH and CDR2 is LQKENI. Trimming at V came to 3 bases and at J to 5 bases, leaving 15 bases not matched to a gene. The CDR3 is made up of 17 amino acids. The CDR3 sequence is CASSPGDLKGAGETQYF. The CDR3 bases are TGTGCCAGCTCACCGGGCGACCTCAAGGGGGCAGGGGAGACCCAGTACTTC.

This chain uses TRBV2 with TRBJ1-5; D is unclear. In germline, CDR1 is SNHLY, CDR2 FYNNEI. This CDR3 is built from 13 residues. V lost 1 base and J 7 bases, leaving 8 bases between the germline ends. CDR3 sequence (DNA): TGTGCCAGCAGTGAAGGCCCCCTCCAGCCCCAGCATTTT. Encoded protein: CASSEGPLQPQHF.

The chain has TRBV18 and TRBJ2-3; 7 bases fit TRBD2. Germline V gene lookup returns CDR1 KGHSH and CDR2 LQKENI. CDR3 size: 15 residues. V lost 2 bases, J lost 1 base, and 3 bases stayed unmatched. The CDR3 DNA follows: TGTGCCAGCTCACCAATTAGCGGGCGCACAGATACGCAGTATTTT. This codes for CASSPISGRTDTQYF.